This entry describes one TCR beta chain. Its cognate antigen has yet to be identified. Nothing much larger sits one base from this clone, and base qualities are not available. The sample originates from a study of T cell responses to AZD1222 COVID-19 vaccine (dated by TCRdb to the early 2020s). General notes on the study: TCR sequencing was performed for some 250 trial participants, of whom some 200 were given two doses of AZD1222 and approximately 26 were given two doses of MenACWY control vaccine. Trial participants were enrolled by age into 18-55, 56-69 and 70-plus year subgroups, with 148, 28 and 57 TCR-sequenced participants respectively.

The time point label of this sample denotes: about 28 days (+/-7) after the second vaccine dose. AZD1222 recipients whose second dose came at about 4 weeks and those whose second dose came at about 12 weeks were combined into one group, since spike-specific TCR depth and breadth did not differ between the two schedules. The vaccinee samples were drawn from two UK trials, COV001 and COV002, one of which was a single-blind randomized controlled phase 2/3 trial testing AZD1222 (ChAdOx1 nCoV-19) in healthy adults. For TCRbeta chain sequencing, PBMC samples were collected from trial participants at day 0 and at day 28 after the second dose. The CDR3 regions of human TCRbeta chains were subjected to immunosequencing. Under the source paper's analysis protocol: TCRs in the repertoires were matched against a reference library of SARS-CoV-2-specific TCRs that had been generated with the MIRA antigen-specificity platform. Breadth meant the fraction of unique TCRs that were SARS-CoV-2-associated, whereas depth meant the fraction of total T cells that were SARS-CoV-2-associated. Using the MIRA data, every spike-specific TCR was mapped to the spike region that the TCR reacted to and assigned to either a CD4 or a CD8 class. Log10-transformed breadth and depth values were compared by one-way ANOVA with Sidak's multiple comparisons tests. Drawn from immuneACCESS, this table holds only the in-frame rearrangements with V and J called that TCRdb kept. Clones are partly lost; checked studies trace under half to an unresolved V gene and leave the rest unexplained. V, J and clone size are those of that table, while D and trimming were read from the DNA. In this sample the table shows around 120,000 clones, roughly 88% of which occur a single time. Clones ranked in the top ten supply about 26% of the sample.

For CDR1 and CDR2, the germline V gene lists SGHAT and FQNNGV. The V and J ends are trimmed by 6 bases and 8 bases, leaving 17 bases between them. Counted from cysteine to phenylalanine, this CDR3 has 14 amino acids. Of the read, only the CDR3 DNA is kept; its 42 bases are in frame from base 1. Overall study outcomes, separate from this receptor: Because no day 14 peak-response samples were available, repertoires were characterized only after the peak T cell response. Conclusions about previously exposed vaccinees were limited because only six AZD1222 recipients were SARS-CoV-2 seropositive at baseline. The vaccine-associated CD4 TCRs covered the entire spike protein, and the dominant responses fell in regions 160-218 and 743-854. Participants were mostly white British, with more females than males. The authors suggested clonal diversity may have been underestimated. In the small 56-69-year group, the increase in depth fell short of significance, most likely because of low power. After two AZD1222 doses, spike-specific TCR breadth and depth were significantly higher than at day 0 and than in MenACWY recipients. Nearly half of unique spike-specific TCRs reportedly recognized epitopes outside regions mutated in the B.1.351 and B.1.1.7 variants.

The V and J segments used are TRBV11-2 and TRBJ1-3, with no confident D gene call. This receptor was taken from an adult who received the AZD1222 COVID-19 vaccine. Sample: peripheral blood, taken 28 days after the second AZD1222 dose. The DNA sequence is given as TGTGCCAGCAGTATAGTGAGGAGGTGGGACACCATATATTTT. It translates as CASSIVRRWDTIYF.